This TCR beta chain was profiled in a study of blood T cell repertoires in COVID-19. At the level of the study: Collection of acute and convalescent COVID-19 samples took place in the United States, Italy and Spain.

Germline CDR1 reads SEHNR; CDR2 reads FQNEAQ (reference sequence). This CDR3 contains 15 residues. After removal of 2 bases from V and 8 bases from J, the junction contained 8 bases not matched to a gene. Only in-frame clones appear in the TCRdb table, and some are missing; sequencing was by immunoSEQ multiplex PCR. The sample holds fewer than 400,000 clones, around 88% seen once. The chain links TRBV7-9 to TRBJ1-4, with 7 bases lining up with TRBD1. The sample was peripheral blood. The receptor was isolated from a young man with active or convalescent COVID-19. In nucleotides, the CDR3 is TGTGCCAGCAGCTTAACCGGGACAGAGTTCGAAAAACTGTTTTTT. This encodes CASSLTGTEFEKLFF.